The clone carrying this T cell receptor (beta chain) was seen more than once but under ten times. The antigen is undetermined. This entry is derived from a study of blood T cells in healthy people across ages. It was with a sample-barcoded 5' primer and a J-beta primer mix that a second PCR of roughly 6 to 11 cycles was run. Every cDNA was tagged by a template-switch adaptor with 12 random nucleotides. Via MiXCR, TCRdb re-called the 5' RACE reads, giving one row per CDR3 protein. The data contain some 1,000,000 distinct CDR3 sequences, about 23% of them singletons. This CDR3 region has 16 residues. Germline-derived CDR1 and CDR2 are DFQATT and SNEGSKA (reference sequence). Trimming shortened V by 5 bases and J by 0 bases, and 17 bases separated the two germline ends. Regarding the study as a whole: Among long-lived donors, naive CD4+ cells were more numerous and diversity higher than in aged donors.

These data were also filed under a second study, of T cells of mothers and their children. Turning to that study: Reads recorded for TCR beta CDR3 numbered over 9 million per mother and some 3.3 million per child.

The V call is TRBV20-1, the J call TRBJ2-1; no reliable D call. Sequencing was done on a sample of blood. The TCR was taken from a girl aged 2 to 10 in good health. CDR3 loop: CSAPRTPASSYNEQFF. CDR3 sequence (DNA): TGCAGTGCTCCAAGGACCCCCGCTAGCTCCTACAATGAGCAGTTCTTC.